This T cell receptor (beta chain) comes out of a study of T cell repertoires in cytomegalovirus infection. Study-level information: Indications came from public TCR beta signatures; they pointed to CMV infection and to a matching HLA type.

Turning to this clonotype: What it binds is not known. The final CDR3 position lacks the conserved phenylalanine or tryptophan, pointing to a likely read error.

The study, taken as a whole, reports: What dominated the ex vivo response were HLA-C-restricted CMV-specific TCR beta clonotypes. Accumulated public TCR beta family frequency recognized individuals carrying CMV together with the relevant HLA.

The CDR3 covers 13 residues. The germline V gene has CDR1 MNHGY and CDR2 SAAAGT. V was clipped by 2 bases and J by 7 bases, with 6 bases between them. Each CDR3 protein is one row after TCRdb ran MiXCR on the reads. Of some 600,000 distinct CDR3 sequences in the sample, approximately 24% were seen once. This chain uses TRBV6-8 with TRBJ1-6; no clear D. The sequence was collected from a human donor in good health (CMV status not recorded). Some clones in this sample may be carry-over from other donors' samples. Sample: CD8+ T cells from PBMCs. DNA for the CDR3: TGTGCCAGCAGTTACGCGGGGAATTCACCCCTCCACCTT. Translation: CASSYAGNSPLHL.